These 23 T cell receptor beta chains share one sample of origin, sequenced in a study of CD4+ T cells in melanoma (dated by TCRdb to between 2021 and 2022). Library preparation was by the immunoSEQ multiplex PCR assay. TCRdb's version of the immuneACCESS table is confined to in-frame rearrangements and falls short of the full clone set. An unresolved V gene accounts for under half of the shortfall where checked; the remainder is of unknown origin. The sample table lists some 11,000 clones, approximately 68% of them with a count of one. Roughly 14% of the sample is in the top ten clones. The specimen sequenced was cells from a culture (not recorded whether cultured in vitro). The receptors originated from a human donor with melanoma.

V is TRBV6-1 and J is TRBJ2-5; a possible D gene is TRBD1 (5 bases). V was clipped by 4 bases and J by 8 bases, with 14 bases between them. The V gene's germline CDR1 is MNHNS and CDR2 SASEGT. The CDR3 consists of 13 residues. CDR3 sequence reads: CASSVPQGSTQYF. Written as DNA, the CDR3 is TGTGCCAGCAGTGTACCCCAGGGCTCCACCCAGTACTTC.

The CDR3 reads CASSLGTGGTSGNTIYF. The DNA of the CDR3 is TGTGCCAGCAGCCTTGGGACAGGGGGTACCTCTGGAAACACCATATATTTT. This chain links TRBV4-2 with TRBJ1-3; 11 nucleotides agree with TRBD1. This CDR3 contains 17 residues. Unmatched junction bases numbered 5, after V lost 4 bases and J lost 0 bases. Germline-derived CDR1 and CDR2 are LGHNA and YNFKEQ.

The chain joins TRBV4-1 to TRBJ2-1; 9 nucleotides line up with TRBD2. This CDR3 has 16 amino acids. Germline V gene lookup returns CDR1 MGHRA and CDR2 YSYEKL. The ends lost 4 bases at V and 2 bases at J; junction bases unmatched: 6. The CDR3 sequence: CASSPFAGGAYNEQFF. The CDR3 coding sequence is TGCGCCAGCAGCCCGTTCGCGGGGGGGGCCTACAATGAGCAGTTCTTC.

The genes are TRBV7-9 and TRBJ1-3, with no clear D. The CDR3 runs to 16 residues. The V and J ends lost 6 bases and 2 bases respectively, with 17 bases between them. In germline, CDR1 is SEHNR, CDR2 FQNEAQ (reference sequence). CDR3 region: CASSSLYVSAGNTIYF. CDR3 nucleotides: TGTGCCAGCAGTTCCCTTTATGTGTCAGCTGGAAACACCATATATTTT.

This chain uses TRBV9 with TRBJ1-2, with TRBD1 as a possible D gene (6 bases). Germline V gives CDR1 SGDLS, CDR2 YYNGEE. Trimming left V 4 bases short and J 0 bases short, with 10 bases between. The CDR3 covers 14 residues. DNA for the CDR3: TGTGCCAGCAGCATGACAGGTTCTAACTATGGCTACACCTTC. This translates into CASSMTGSNYGYTF.

The CDR3 protein is CASSSTGAVGYYGYTF. The CDR3 DNA follows: TGTGCCAGCAGCTCCACGGGGGCAGTTGGTTACTATGGCTACACCTTC. The J gene is TRBJ1-2, the V gene TRBV7-2, with D possibly TRBD1 on 6 matching bases. Germline CDR1 and CDR2: SGHTA and FQGNSA. V was pared by 4 bases and J by 3 bases, with 18 bases between. CDR3 length equals 16 residues.

This clone was seen a few times. The V call is TRBV5-8, the J call TRBJ1-3; 9 positions agree with TRBD1. The CDR3 is 14 residues long. J lost 9 bases, V lost 1 base, and 5 bases had no gene match. Germline V CDR1 and CDR2: SGHTS, YDEGEE. The CDR3 loop is CASSLHRGQGTIYF. In DNA, the CDR3 is TGTGCCAGCAGCTTGCACAGGGGGCAAGGCACCATATATTTT.

The V call is TRBV11-2, the J call TRBJ2-2, with 8 bases that match TRBD2. The ends lost 1 base at V and 6 bases at J; junction bases unmatched: 4. CDR3 length: 15 amino acids. Germline CDR1 is SGHAT and CDR2 is FQNNGV. Written as DNA, the CDR3 is TGTGCCAGCAGCTTAGCGGGGGGGCTATCCGGGGAGCTGTTTTTT. Amino acid sequence: CASSLAGGLSGELFF.

V and J are TRBV7-8 and TRBJ2-1, with 8 bases identical to TRBD1. V shed 3 bases, J shed 12 bases, and the junction held 4 bases outside the gene matches. Germline values: CDR1 SGHVS, CDR2 FQNEAQ. The CDR3 loop spans 12 amino acids. The CDR3 DNA is TGTGCCAGCAGCTTCAGGGGGCTGGGGCAGTTCTTC. Protein: CASSFRGLGQFF.

This chain uses TRBV18 with TRBJ1-4; D is possibly TRBD1 (6 bases). CDR1 and CDR2 (germline): KGHSH, LQKENI. This CDR3 spans 14 amino acids. The V gene lost 3 bases and the J gene lost 7 bases, with 12 bases spanning the gap. The CDR3 DNA is TGTGCCAGCTCACCTAACAGGGCAGCTGAAAAACTGTTTTTT. As protein: CASSPNRAAEKLFF.

The V and J genes are TRBV6-5 and TRBJ2-3; 8 bases are a match to TRBD2. The CDR3 length is 14 residues. V shed 2 bases, J shed 5 bases, and the junction held 3 bases outside the gene matches. The V gene's germline CDR1 is MNHEY and CDR2 SVGAGI. CDR3 DNA sequence: TGTGCCAGCAGTTACCGGGGGGGCGGAGATACGCAGTATTTT. It yields the protein CASSYRGGGDTQYF.

V gene TRBV5-1 combines with J gene TRBJ2-7; D is unresolved. Trimming took off 2 bases at V and 4 bases at J, with 10 bases between the two ends. Germline V gene sequence: CDR1 SGHRS, CDR2 YFSETQ. The CDR3 consists of 13 residues. CDR3 DNA sequence: TGCGCCAGCAGCTTAGGTCAGATGTACGAGCAGTACTTC. As protein: CASSLGQMYEQYF.

The V call is TRBV5-1, the J call TRBJ1-1; 7 bases fit TRBD1. Germline-derived CDR1 and CDR2 are SGHRS and YFSETQ. This CDR3 has 15 amino acids. Germline trimming cut 3 bases from V and 4 bases from J; bases unmatched to any gene: 9. CDR3 loop: CASSYPGRGLTEAFF. Written as DNA, the CDR3 is TGCGCCAGCAGCTACCCCGGGAGGGGGCTCACTGAAGCTTTCTTT.

The V gene is TRBV2, the J gene TRBJ1-1, with D unresolved. V was trimmed by 5 bases and J by 0 bases, leaving 13 bases between them. The CDR3 runs to 15 residues. Germline CDR1 reads SNHLY; CDR2 reads FYNNEI. In nucleotides, the CDR3 is TGTGCCAGCAGTTACTCGGGGAGTATGAACACTGAAGCTTTCTTT. It translates to CASSYSGSMNTEAFF.

V usage is TRBV6-1 and J usage is TRBJ1-5, with D perhaps matching TRBD1 (5 bases). Trimming took 4 bases from V and 2 from J, leaving 15 bases between them. Per the germline V gene, CDR1 is MNHNS and CDR2 is SASEGT. The CDR3 sequence is 16 residues long. The chain's CDR3 is CASSVNWGGGNQPQHF. The CDR3 DNA reads as TGTGCCAGCAGTGTGAACTGGGGCGGTGGCAATCAGCCCCAGCATTTT.

The chain has TRBV2 and TRBJ2-1, with 11 positions matching TRBD2. V shed 6 bases and J 4 bases; nucleotides not matched to a gene: 5. The CDR3 sequence is 15 residues long. Germline CDR1 and CDR2: SNHLY and FYNNEI. DNA for the CDR3: TGTGCCAGCAGCACTCTAGCGGGAGGTTACAATGAGCAGTTCTTC. It yields the protein CASSTLAGGYNEQFF.

The V gene is TRBV1, the J gene TRBJ2-3; TRBD2, as called in the table, went unchecked against the DNA. TRBV1 has pseudogene status. The CDR3 contains 18 residues. The DNA for the CDR3 is TGCACCAGCAGCCAACCGACAGCGGGGGGGGCTAGCACAGATACGCAGTATTTT. Translation: CTSSQPTAGGASTDTQYF.

The V gene is TRBV5-1, the J gene TRBJ2-5; D not certain. CDR1 and CDR2 (germline): SGHRS, YFSETQ. Trimming removed 3 bases from V and 5 bases from J, with 14 bases in between. The CDR3 consists of 14 residues. The CDR3 here is CASSSQNLAETQYF. The CDR3 bases are TGCGCCAGCAGCTCTCAAAATCTTGCGGAGACCCAGTACTTC. The full variable domain, its missing parts supplied by reference TRBV5-1 and TRBJ2-5, is KAGVTQTPRYLIKTRGQQVTLSCSPISGHRSVSWYQQTPGQGLQFLFEYFSETQRNKGNFPGRFSGRQFSNSRSEMNVSTLELGDSALYLCASSSQNLAETQYFGPGTRLLVL.

The rearrangement joins TRBV9 to TRBJ1-5; a possible D gene is TRBD1 (6 bases). Germline V gene data show CDR1 as SGDLS and CDR2 as YYNGEE. The V end lost 4 bases, the J end lost 4 bases, and 27 bases lay between the germline ends. This CDR3 region has 19 residues. CDR3 loop: CASSIPGPYREPKNQPQHF. The CDR3 bases are TGTGCCAGCAGCATCCCAGGCCCCTACAGGGAACCAAAAAATCAGCCCCAGCATTTT.

The table lists this clone with a count of one. The chain combines TRBV21-1 with TRBJ1-1. TRBV21-1 is assigned pseudogene status. This CDR3 has 12 residues. CDR3 amino acids: CASSKSDTEAFF. The CDR3 DNA sequence: TGTGCCAGCAGCAAATCGGACACTGAAGCTTTCTTT.

This clone was observed a few times. The rearrangement joins TRBV7-2 to TRBJ1-5, with D possibly being TRBD1 (6 bases). The germline V and J ends were trimmed by 5 bases and 5 bases, with 10 bases remaining between them. From germline, CDR1 is SGHTA and CDR2 FQGNSA. This CDR3 has 13 amino acids. The CDR3 reads CASSTNRDQPQHF. The CDR3 nucleotides read TGTGCCAGCAGCACCAACAGGGATCAGCCCCAGCATTTT.

The chain links TRBV6-1 to TRBJ2-1, with 13 bases fitting TRBD2. The CDR3 length is 15 residues. The germline gives CDR1 MNHNS, CDR2 SASEGT. Trimming at V came to 3 bases and at J to 4 bases, leaving 0 bases not matched to a gene. The CDR3 here is CASSEGLAGYNEQFF. DNA for the CDR3: TGTGCCAGCAGTGAGGGACTAGCGGGGTACAATGAGCAGTTCTTC.

As concerns this clone: At one end the junction does not follow the germline gene, possibly because of a read error. The chain links TRBV5-1 to TRBJ1-2; D not resolved. Germline-derived CDR1 and CDR2 are SGHRS and YFSETQ. CDR3 length equals 14 residues. The DNA of the CDR3 is TGCGCCAGCAGCTTGGTCGCGGGAAGCCATGGCTCCACCTTC. It yields the protein CASSLVAGSHGSTF.